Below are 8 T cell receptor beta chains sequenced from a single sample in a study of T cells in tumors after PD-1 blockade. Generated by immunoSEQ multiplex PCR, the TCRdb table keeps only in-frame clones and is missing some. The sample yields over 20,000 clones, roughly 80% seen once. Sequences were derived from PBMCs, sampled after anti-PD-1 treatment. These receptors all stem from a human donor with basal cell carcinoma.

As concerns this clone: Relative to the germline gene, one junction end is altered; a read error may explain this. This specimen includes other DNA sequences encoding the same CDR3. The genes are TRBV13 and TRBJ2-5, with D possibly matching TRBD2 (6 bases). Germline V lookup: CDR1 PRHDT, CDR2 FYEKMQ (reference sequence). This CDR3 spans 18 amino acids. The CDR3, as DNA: TGTGCTAGCAGCTTATTTATTGAGGGGCAGGGAGGCCAAGAGACCCAGTACTTC. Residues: CASSLFIEGQGGQETQYF.

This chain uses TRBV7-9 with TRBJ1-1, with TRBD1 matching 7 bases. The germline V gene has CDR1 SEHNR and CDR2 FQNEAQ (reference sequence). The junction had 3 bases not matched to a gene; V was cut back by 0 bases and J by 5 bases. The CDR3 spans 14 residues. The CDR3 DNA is TGTGCCAGCAGCTTAGCGACAGGGACTACTGAAGCTTTCTTT. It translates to CASSLATGTTEAFF.

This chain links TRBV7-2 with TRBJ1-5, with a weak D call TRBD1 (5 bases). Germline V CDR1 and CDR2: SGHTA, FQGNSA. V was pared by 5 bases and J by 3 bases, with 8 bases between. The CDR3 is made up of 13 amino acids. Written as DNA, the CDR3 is TGTGCCAGCAGCACAGGATTCAATCAGCCCCAGCATTTT. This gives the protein CASSTGFNQPQHF.

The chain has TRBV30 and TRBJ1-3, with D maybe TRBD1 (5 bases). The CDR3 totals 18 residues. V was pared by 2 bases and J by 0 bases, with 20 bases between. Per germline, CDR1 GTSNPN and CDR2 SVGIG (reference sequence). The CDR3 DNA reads TGTGCCTGGAGTCGAGGGGAAGGGCAGGGCAGCTCTGGAAACACCATATATTTT. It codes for CAWSRGEGQGSSGNTIYF.

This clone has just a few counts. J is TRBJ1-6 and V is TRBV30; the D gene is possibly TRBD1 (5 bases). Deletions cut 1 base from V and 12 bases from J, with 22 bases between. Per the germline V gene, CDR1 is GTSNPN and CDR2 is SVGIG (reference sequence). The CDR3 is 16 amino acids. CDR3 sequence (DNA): TGTGCCTGGAGTGCCCTAACAGCCGGGACCGTCAGACCCCTCCACTTT. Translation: CAWSALTAGTVRPLHF.

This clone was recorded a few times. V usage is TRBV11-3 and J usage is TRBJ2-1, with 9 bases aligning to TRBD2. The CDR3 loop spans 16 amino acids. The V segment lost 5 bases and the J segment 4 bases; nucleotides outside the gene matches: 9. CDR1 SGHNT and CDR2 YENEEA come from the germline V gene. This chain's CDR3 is CASSARGLAEYNEQFF. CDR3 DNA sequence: TGTGCCAGCAGCGCCCGGGGACTAGCCGAATACAATGAGCAGTTCTTC.

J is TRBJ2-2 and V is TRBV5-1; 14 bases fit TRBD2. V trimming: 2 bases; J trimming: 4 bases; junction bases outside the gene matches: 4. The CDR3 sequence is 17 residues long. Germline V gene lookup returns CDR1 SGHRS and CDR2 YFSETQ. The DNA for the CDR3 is TGCGCCAGCAGCTTCGGACTAGCGGGGGGAGTCACCGGGGAGCTGTTTTTT. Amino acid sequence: CASSFGLAGGVTGELFF.

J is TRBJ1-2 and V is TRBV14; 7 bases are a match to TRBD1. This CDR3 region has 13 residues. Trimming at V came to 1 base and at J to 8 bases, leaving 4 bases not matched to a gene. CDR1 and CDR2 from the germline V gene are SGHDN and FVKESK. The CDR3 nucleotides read TGTGCCAGCAGCCAAGGACAGGGTTGGGGCTACACCTTC. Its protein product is CASSQGQGWGYTF.